This T cell receptor (beta chain) was sequenced during a study of T cell repertoires in cytomegalovirus infection. Overall study context: Both recently identified HLA-C-restricted and well-studied HLA-B-restricted CMV epitopes were used in the study.

On this clonotype: Antigen specificity is unknown.

From germline, CDR1 is SNHLY and CDR2 FYNNEI. This CDR3 has 16 amino acids. With 2 bases removed from V and 1 base from J, the gap between germline ends came to 14 bases. Findings and caveats of the study: Within the response measured ex vivo, HLA-C-restricted CMV-specific TCR beta clonotypes were dominant. The cumulative frequency of public TCR beta families distinguished individuals who carried CMV together with the relevant HLA.

Each CDR3 protein is one row after TCRdb ran MiXCR on the reads. Seen here are about 130,000 distinct CDR3 sequences, 32% observed once, and the top ten hold roughly 53%. V usage is TRBV2 and J usage is TRBJ2-5; D gene uncertain. The clonotype originates from a human donor in good health (CMV status not recorded). Some clones in this sample may be carry-over from other donors' samples. Sequenced material: CD8+ T cells from cultured PBMCs, taken from culture after CMV antigen stimulation. CDR3 loop: CASSESPFLGQETQYF. Written as DNA, the CDR3 is TGTGCCAGCAGTGAATCCCCCTTCCTAGGCCAAGAGACCCAGTACTTC.